Listed here is a single TCR beta chain. Its antigen is currently unknown. Germline V gene lookup returns CDR1 MNHEY and CDR2 SVGAGI. This CDR3 has 15 residues. V shed 4 bases and J 7 bases; nucleotides not matched to a gene: 6. PCR was performed using 60 Vbeta and 13 Jbeta primers. Produced via immunoSEQ multiplex PCR; TCRdb's table is partial and in-frame only. This sample carries fewer than 60,000 clones, 60% to 85% of them seen once, and the ten largest clones take approximately 3.3%. Unrecorded immune exposures were likely, despite nominal health at sampling. The data were obtained in a study of cytomegalovirus exposure and HLA in healthy donors. Study results and caveats: Prior analysis indicated that the majority of TCR beta V segments exhibited productivity approximately 87% or approximately 30% of the time.

This rearrangement joins TRBV6-5 to TRBJ1-4; 10 nucleotides align to TRBD1. The source is a woman in her thirties or forties in good health and CMV-seropositive. The sequencing input was PBMCs. Here the CDR3 reads CASSFETGGLEKLFF. CDR3 nucleotide sequence: TGTGCCAGCAGTTTCGAGACAGGGGGCCTTGAAAAACTGTTTTTT.